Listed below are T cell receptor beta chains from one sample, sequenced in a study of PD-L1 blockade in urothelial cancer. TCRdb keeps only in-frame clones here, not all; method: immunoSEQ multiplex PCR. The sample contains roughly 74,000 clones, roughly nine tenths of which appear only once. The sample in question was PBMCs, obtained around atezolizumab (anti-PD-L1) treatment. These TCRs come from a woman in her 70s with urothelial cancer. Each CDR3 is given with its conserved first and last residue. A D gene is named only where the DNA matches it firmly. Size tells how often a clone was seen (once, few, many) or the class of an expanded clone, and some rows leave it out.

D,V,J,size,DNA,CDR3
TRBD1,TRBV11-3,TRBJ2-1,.,TGTGCCAGCAGCTTAATGGGACAGAGCTACAATGAGCAGTTCTTC,CASSLMGQSYNEQFF
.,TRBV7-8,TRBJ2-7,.,TGTGCCAGCAGTCGTTCCCCCTTTGGGGACTTGGGCTTC,CASSRSPFGDLGF
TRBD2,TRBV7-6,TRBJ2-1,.,TGTGCCAGCTCACCGGGACTAGTGAATGAGCAGTTCTTC,CASSPGLVNEQFF
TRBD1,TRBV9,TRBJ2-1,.,TGTGCCAGCAGCGTAGGGGAATTGGGGACAGGGGGTACGGATGAGCAGTTCTTC,CASSVGELGTGGTDEQFF
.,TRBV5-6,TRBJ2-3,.,TGTGCCAGCAGCCCAGGCTTTCTGCCCCACACAGATACGCAGTATTTT,CASSPGFLPHTDTQYF
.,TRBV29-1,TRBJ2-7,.,TGCAGCGTTCAGGGTTCCTACGAGCAGTACTTC,CSVQGSYEQYF
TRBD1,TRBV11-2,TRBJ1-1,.,TGTGCCAGCAGCATCGGGACAGTGAACACTGAAGCTTTCTTT,CASSIGTVNTEAFF
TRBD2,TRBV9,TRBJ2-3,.,TGTGCCAGCAGCGTATGGCTAGCGGGTTTGGATACGCAGTATTTT,CASSVWLAGLDTQYF
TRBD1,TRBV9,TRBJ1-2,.,TGTGCCAGCAGCCCTCGTCCCCTCGGGACAGCATATGGCTACACCTTC,CASSPRPLGTAYGYTF
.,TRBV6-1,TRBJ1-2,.,TGTGCCAGCAGTGTGGGGGCCAACTATGGCTACACCTTC,CASSVGANYGYTF
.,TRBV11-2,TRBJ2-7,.,TGTGCCAGCAGCTTAGATGGTGGAGTGAACAGGGCGTACGAGCAGTACTTC,CASSLDGGVNRAYEQYF
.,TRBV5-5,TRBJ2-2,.,TGTGCCAGCAGTCTGCTGGGGGGCACCGGGGAGCTGTTTTTT,CASSLLGGTGELFF
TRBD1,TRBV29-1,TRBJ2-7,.,TGCAGCGTTGCTTCTGTTGGACAGGGCAGAAGCGAGCAGTACTTC,CSVASVGQGRSEQYF
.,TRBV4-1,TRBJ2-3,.,TGCGCCAGCAGCCAAGGGTTAGGGGTAAGAGATACGCAGTATTTT,CASSQGLGVRDTQYF
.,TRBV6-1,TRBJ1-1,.,TGTGCCAGCAGTGAAGATTTGATGAGCACTGAAGCTTTCTTT,CASSEDLMSTEAFF
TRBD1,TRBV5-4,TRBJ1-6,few,TGTGCCAGCAGCTTCGGACAGGGACGATCACCCCTCCACTTT,CASSFGQGRSPLHF
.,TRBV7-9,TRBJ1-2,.,TGTGCCAGCAGCTTAGACGGGCCACCGGGGGTCCTTAACTATGGCTACACCTTC,CASSLDGPPGVLNYGYTF
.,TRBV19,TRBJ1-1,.,TGTGCCAGTAGTAGCCGTGACGGAGGTGAAGCTTTCTTT,CASSSRDGGEAFF
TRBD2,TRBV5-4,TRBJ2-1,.,TGTGCCAGCAGCCCCCAGCGGACTAGCGTCGGCGAGCAGTTCTTC,CASSPQRTSVGEQFF
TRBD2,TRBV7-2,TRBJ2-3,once,TGTGCCAGCAGCTTGCAGAGCGGGGTCACAGATACGCAGTATTTT,CASSLQSGVTDTQYF
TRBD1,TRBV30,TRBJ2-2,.,TGTGCCTGGAAGAGGACAGGGAACACCGGGGAGCTGTTTTTT,CAWKRTGNTGELFF
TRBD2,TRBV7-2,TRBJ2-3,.,TGTGCCAGCAGCTTAATAGCGGGGATGGGGGATACGCAGTATTTT,CASSLIAGMGDTQYF
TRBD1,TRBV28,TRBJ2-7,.,TGTGCCAGCAGCCGGTCTTCACAGGGGTACCCCTACGAGCAGTACTTC,CASSRSSQGYPYEQYF